This TCR beta chain was sequenced for a study of breast tumors, draining lymph nodes, adjacent tissues. Study-wide results and caveats: Luminal-like breast cancer showed significantly greater tumor-nontumor repertoire similarity than basal-like breast cancer did.

TCRdb redid the calling of the multiplex PCR reads with MiXCR, one entry per CDR3 protein. The repertoire has a few hundred thousand distinct CDR3 sequences, approximately 36% of them found once; the top ten carry approximately 4%. There are many counts of this clonotype. Antigen: not known. Breast cancer patients provided tissue from their axillary draining lymph nodes. The V and J ends lost 6 bases and 12 bases respectively, with 15 bases between them. CDR3 length: 12 amino acids. Germline loops: CDR1 SNHLY, CDR2 FYNNEI. The sequencing input was axillary lymph node tissue. The origin of this receptor is a female donor with breast cancer. Some clones in this sample may be carry-over from other donors' samples. The rearrangement links TRBV2 to TRBJ2-1; a possible D gene is TRBD2 (5 bases). The CDR3 DNA reads as TGTGCCAGCAGGGGAGACACTTTCTGGCAGTTCTTC. As protein: CASRGDTFWQFF.